Below, 8 T cell receptor beta chains from the same sample are listed, as sequenced in a study of CD8+CD57+ T cells in acquired aplastic anemia. Template material for TCR beta VDJ and CDR3 profiling consisted of genomic DNA. TCRdb redid the calling of the reads with MiXCR, one entry per CDR3 protein. The sample includes some 210,000 distinct CDR3 sequences, approximately 60% of them seen just once. The source material was sorted CD4+, CD8+, or CD8+CD57+ T cells (not recorded which) from PBMCs. Source of these receptors: a human donor in good health.

The gene calls are TRBV19 and TRBJ1-2, with D unresolved. Looked up from germline, CDR1 is LNHDA and CDR2 is SQIVND (reference sequence). V lost 3 bases to trimming and J lost 4 bases, with 6 bases between them. The CDR3 totals 12 residues. Written as DNA, the CDR3 is TGTGCCAGTAGTATTCCACGCTATGGCTACACCTTC. It yields the protein CASSIPRYGYTF. Drawing the rest from reference TRBV19 and TRBJ1-2, the complete variable domain is DGGITQSPKYLFRKEGQNVTLSCEQNLNHDAMYWYRQDPGQGLRLIYYSQIVNDFQKGDIAEGYSVSREKKESFPLTVTSAQKNPTAFYLCASSIPRYGYTFGSGTRLTVV.

This clonotype was seen a few times. CDR3 coding DNA: TGTGCCAGCAGTGAAGCGCCAGGGGGCTGGGACTATGGCTACACCTTC. It is translated as CASSEAPGGWDYGYTF. This chain links TRBV2 with TRBJ1-2, with 8 bases that match TRBD1. This CDR3 contains 16 residues. Germline CDR1 reads SNHLY; CDR2 reads FYNNEI. Germline trimming cut 0 bases from V and 3 bases from J; bases unmatched to any gene: 6.

This chain uses TRBV20-1 with TRBJ2-5, with D perhaps matching TRBD2 (6 bases). Deletions cut 6 bases from V and 2 bases from J, with 25 bases between. Germline CDR1 and CDR2: DFQATT and SNEGSKA (reference sequence). The CDR3 runs 17 residues. CDR3: CSASWLRRDSSQETQYF. The CDR3 nucleotides are TGCAGTGCCAGTTGGCTAAGACGGGACTCCTCGCAAGAGACCCAGTACTTC.

The gene calls are TRBV25-1 and TRBJ2-5; D might be TRBD1 (5 bases). The CDR3 extends over 16 amino acids. Germline V gives CDR1 MGHDK, CDR2 SYGVNS. V lost 3 bases and J lost 4, with 18 bases in between. CDR3 nucleotides: TGTGCCAGCAGTGAGGGCCTACAGGCCAGCCGAGAGACCCAGTACTTC. Encoded protein: CASSEGLQASRETQYF.

In its sample, this clonotype was seen many times. The chain employs TRBV4-1 and TRBJ2-3; D unclear. Germline loops: CDR1 MGHRA, CDR2 YSYEKL. The length of the CDR3 is 16 residues. The V and J ends lost 2 bases and 1 base respectively, with 13 bases between them. This CDR3 reads CASSQMLTERTDTQYF. In nucleotides, the CDR3 is TGCGCCAGCAGCCAAATGTTGACCGAACGCACAGATACGCAGTATTTT.

The rearrangement links TRBV2 to TRBJ1-6, with D perhaps TRBD1 (5 bases). CDR1 is SNHLY, CDR2 FYNNEI, per germline. Trimming left V 7 bases short and J 7 bases short, with 17 bases between. The CDR3 spans 15 residues. The CDR3 protein is CASTNGRGSNSPLHF. CDR3 in DNA: TGTGCCAGCACCAACGGGAGGGGTAGCAATTCACCCCTCCACTTT. Variable domain in full (rest from reference TRBV2 and TRBJ1-6): EPEVTQTPSHQVTQMGQEVILRCVPISNHLYFYWYRQILGQKVEFLVSFYNNEISEKSEIFDDQFSVERPDGSNFTLKIRSTKLEDSAMYFCASTNGRGSNSPLHFGNGTRLTVT.

CDR3 amino acids: CASSLARQGTETQYF. DNA of the CDR3: TGTGCCAGCAGCTTAGCGCGCCAGGGGACGGAGACCCAGTACTTC. The chain combines TRBV7-9 with TRBJ2-5; D possibly corresponds to TRBD1 (6 bases). The length of the CDR3 is 15 residues. The germline V gene encodes CDR1 SEHNR and CDR2 FQNEAQ (reference sequence). Deletions cut 0 bases from V and 5 bases from J, with 13 bases between.

The chain links TRBV20-1 to TRBJ2-6; D possibly corresponds to TRBD1 (6 bases). V was pared by 1 base and J by 5 bases, with 12 bases between. The germline V gene has CDR1 DFQATT and CDR2 SNEGSKA (reference sequence). The CDR3 spans 15 residues. The CDR3 region has the DNA TGCAGTGCTAGAGGCAGGGGTAAGAGGGCCAACGTCCTGACTTTC. Its protein product is CSARGRGKRANVLTF.